Listed below are T cell receptor beta chains from one sample, sequenced in a study of shared clonotypes between healthy human individuals. Sequencing was performed with immunoSEQ multiplex PCR; in TCRdb, only in-frame clones are kept and a portion is missing. This table holds about 1.9 million clones, roughly 95% found once. The sample consisted of naive CD8+ T cells from PBMCs. The receptors come from a young man in good health. Some clones in this sample may be carry-over from other donors' samples. CDR3s include the opening cysteine and the closing phenylalanine or tryptophan. The order of the fields is CDR3 protein, J gene, V gene.

CDR3 protein: CASLLAGRYNEQFF
J gene: TRBJ2-1
V gene: TRBV7-9

CDR3 protein: CASSLVVTEAFF
J gene: TRBJ1-1
V gene: TRBV7-9

CDR3 protein: CASSQEFAGRPPYEQYF
J gene: TRBJ2-7
V gene: TRBV14

CDR3 protein: CASSISASGSLEQYF
J gene: TRBJ2-7
V gene: TRBV19

CDR3 protein: CASSPAGVTGELFF
J gene: TRBJ2-2
V gene: TRBV7-3

CDR3 protein: CASSLQDRETQYF
J gene: TRBJ2-5
V gene: TRBV28

CDR3 protein: CASSSSPAGEGYTF
J gene: TRBJ1-2
V gene: TRBV27

CDR3 protein: CASSLIGQGSYEQYF
J gene: TRBJ2-7
V gene: TRBV27

CDR3 protein: CASSPVWSSTDTQYF
J gene: TRBJ2-3
V gene: TRBV9

CDR3 protein: CASSPGQGKTQYF
J gene: TRBJ2-5
V gene: TRBV9

CDR3 protein: CASSLGASGRTTDTQYF
J gene: TRBJ2-3
V gene: TRBV11-2

CDR3 protein: CASSVNSGTSVSYEQYF
J gene: TRBJ2-7
V gene: TRBV7-9

CDR3 protein: CASRTSGTYEQYF
J gene: TRBJ2-7
V gene: TRBV27

CDR3 protein: CSVDVGQGANGYTF
J gene: TRBJ1-2
V gene: TRBV29-1

CDR3 protein: CASSFSVALRGNTQYF
J gene: TRBJ2-3
V gene: TRBV7-9

CDR3 protein: CASSDGTGFYEQYF
J gene: TRBJ2-7
V gene: TRBV6-1

CDR3 protein: CASSESGKLTDTQYF
J gene: TRBJ2-3
V gene: TRBV9

CDR3 protein: CASTLTFGSGNTIYF
J gene: TRBJ1-3
V gene: TRBV27